The sequence of this T cell receptor (beta chain) was determined in a study of T cells in Graves' hyperthyroidism and ophthalmopathy. Researchers took RNA transcripts and amplified the TCR beta CDR3 regions from them. Researchers ran a first-round RT-PCR on the TCR CDR3 using the HTBI primer set. Each CDR3 protein is one row after TCRdb ran MiXCR on the multiplex PCR reads. This sample has 640,000 or so distinct CDR3 sequences, with roughly 14% found just once. This clonotype was picked up many times. Its antigen is as yet unknown. The CDR3 extends over 15 amino acids. Germline CDR1 is MNHEY and CDR2 is SVGEGT. Trimming removed 2 bases at V and 4 bases at J, with 14 bases between. At least 3 on the Clinical Activity Score was recorded for ophthalmopathy patients, who also had NOSPECS grade at least 4 and duration under 3 months. PBMCs came from more than 8.5 ml fresh peripheral blood. Whole-study findings and limits: Most clonotypes expanded in thyroid above 0.001 were likewise present in blood.

The receptor's source is a woman in her thirties or forties with Graves' ophthalmopathy. The rearrangement uses TRBV6-2 or TRBV6-3 and TRBJ1-1; possible D gene TRBD1, 5 bases. The sample consisted of blood. CDR3: CASSYPGGRSTEAFF. The DNA for the CDR3 is TGTGCCAGCAGTTACCCCGGGGGTCGGAGCACTGAAGCTTTCTTT.